A single sample gave rise to the 21 T cell receptor beta chains below, sequenced in a study of cytomegalovirus exposure and HLA in healthy donors (dated by TCRdb to about 2017). The library was prepared using the immunoSEQ multiplex PCR assay. A mixture of 60 forward primers for TCR Vbeta segments and 13 reverse primers for TCR Jbeta segments was used in the multiplex PCR. The immuneACCESS repertoire file appears here via TCRdb, limited to in-frame rearrangements. These files lack a portion of the clones; in checked studies, under half of the deficit traces to unresolved V genes, and the cause of the others is not known. Across this sample there are under 200,000 clones, with approximately 81% seen only once. The ten largest make up around 7.7% of the sample. Source material: PBMCs. These receptors were taken from a woman aged 30 to 39 in good health and CMV-seropositive.

The V and J genes are TRBV5-4 and TRBJ2-3; D may be TRBD1 (6 bases). In germline, CDR1 is SGHNT, CDR2 YYREEE (reference sequence). The CDR3 has 14 amino acids. V was cut by 4 bases and J by 3 bases, with 12 bases left in between. CDR3 loop: CASSTTTGTDTQYF. DNA for the CDR3: TGTGCCAGCAGCACGACGACAGGTACAGATACGCAGTATTTT.

The rearrangement joins TRBV7-9 to TRBJ2-7, with 8 bases lining up with TRBD1. Unmatched junction bases numbered 5, after V lost 4 bases and J lost 0 bases. The CDR3 runs to 15 residues. In germline, CDR1 is SEHNR, CDR2 FQNEAQ (reference sequence). The CDR3: CASSWGTGPSYEQYF. In DNA, the CDR3 is TGTGCCAGCAGCTGGGGGACAGGACCCTCCTACGAGCAGTACTTC.

The chain employs TRBV2 and TRBJ1-6, with D tentatively TRBD1 (5 bases). V dropped 4 bases and J dropped 5 bases, with 12 bases sitting between them. The germline CDR1 and CDR2 sequences are SNHLY and FYNNEI. The CDR3 extends over 15 amino acids. CDR3 amino acids: CASSGQRPHNSPLHF. The CDR3 DNA is TGTGCCAGCAGTGGACAGCGCCCTCATAATTCACCCCTCCACTTT.

The chain joins TRBV27 to TRBJ2-7; D unresolved. The germline V gene has CDR1 MNHEY and CDR2 SMNVEV (reference sequence). The CDR3 runs 14 residues. V lost 1 base and J lost 4, with 11 bases in between. In DNA, the CDR3 is TGTGCCAGCAGTTTATTTGCTAACTATTACGAGCAGTACTTC. Protein sequence: CASSLFANYYEQYF.

Only one count was recorded for this clone. The J gene is TRBJ2-3, the V gene TRBV7-2; 10 nucleotides agree with TRBD2. Germline V CDR1 and CDR2: SGHTA, FQGNSA. This CDR3 comprises 16 residues. J gave up 12 bases and V 5 bases, and 17 bases lay outside the gene matches. Written as DNA, the CDR3 is TGTGCCAGCAGCGCCGATCCAATAGCGGGGGGCCCAACCCAGTATTTT. As protein: CASSADPIAGGPTQYF.

The rearrangement links TRBV27 to TRBJ2-7; 12 bases are a match to TRBD2. This CDR3 spans 16 amino acids. CDR1 is MNHEY, CDR2 SMNVEV, per germline (reference sequence). V shed 1 base and J 2 bases; nucleotides not matched to a gene: 3. The DNA of the CDR3 is TGTGCCAGCAGTTTATTAAGGACTAGCGGGACCTACGAGCAGTACTTC. It codes for CASSLLRTSGTYEQYF.

The chain is built from TRBV27 and TRBJ2-3, with a weak D call TRBD2 (6 bases). With 3 bases removed from V and 2 bases from J, the gap between germline ends came to 15 bases. CDR1 and CDR2 (germline): MNHEY, SMNVEV (reference sequence). The CDR3 covers 16 residues. CDR3 in DNA: TGTGCCAGCAGTTTGATCGGCGGCGGGGTCACAGATACGCAGTATTTT. This codes for CASSLIGGGVTDTQYF.

The gene calls are TRBV4-1 and TRBJ1-5; a weak D match, TRBD1 (5 bases). This CDR3 has 16 residues. Germline V gene sequence: CDR1 MGHRA, CDR2 YSYEKL. Deletions cut 5 bases from V and 3 bases from J, with 17 bases between. CDR3 DNA: TGCGCCAGCAGCTCCCGAGGTGGGGACTTCAATCAGCCCCAGCATTTT. Translation: CASSSRGGDFNQPQHF.

The V and J genes are TRBV27 and TRBJ2-7; D ambiguous. V lost 2 bases and J lost 0, with 8 bases in between. The germline V gene has CDR1 MNHEY and CDR2 SMNVEV (reference sequence). The CDR3 spans 14 residues. As DNA, the CDR3 is TGTGCCAGCAGTTTAAGTGTGAGCTCCTACGAGCAGTACTTC. Translated: CASSLSVSSYEQYF.

In DNA form, the CDR3 reads TGTGCCAGCAGGGGGGGATTTGCTGAAGCTTTCTTT. Residues: CASRGGFAEAFF. The rearrangement links TRBV6-5 to TRBJ1-1; D might be TRBD1 (5 bases). There are 12 residues in the CDR3. V lost 6 bases, J lost 6 bases, and 11 bases lay in between. CDR1 is MNHEY, CDR2 SVGAGI, per germline.

The J gene is TRBJ2-7, the V gene TRBV5-1, with D possibly matching TRBD1 (5 bases). V lost 2 bases to trimming and J lost 1 base, with 16 bases between them. CDR3 size: 16 residues. Germline CDR1 SGHRS, CDR2 YFSETQ. The CDR3 spells CASSFLTDNLSYEQYF. The CDR3 DNA sequence: TGCGCCAGCAGCTTCCTGACAGACAACTTATCCTACGAGCAGTACTTC.

V and J are TRBV7-2 and TRBJ1-6; TRBD1 matches 9 bases. The germline gives CDR1 SGHTA, CDR2 FQGNSA. The CDR3 spans 16 residues. The V and J ends lost 4 bases and 12 bases, in that order; junction bases with no gene match: 13. The CDR3 sequence is CASSSQGAGVEVPLHF. The CDR3 region has the DNA TGTGCCAGCAGCTCACAGGGGGCCGGGGTCGAAGTACCCCTCCACTTT.

The chain recombines TRBV27 with TRBJ1-1; D is ambiguous. The CDR3 spans 13 residues. Per the germline V gene, CDR1 is MNHEY and CDR2 is SMNVEV (reference sequence). V was pared by 2 bases and J by 6 bases, with 10 bases between. CDR3 sequence (DNA): TGTGCCAGCAGTTTACTATACCCACCTGAAGCTTTCTTT. This codes for CASSLLYPPEAFF.

V is TRBV7-6 and J is TRBJ2-2, with 9 bases aligning to TRBD1. The CDR3 contains 15 residues. Germline CDR1 reads SGHVS; CDR2 reads FNYEAQ. Germline trimming cut 2 bases from V and 3 bases from J; bases unmatched to any gene: 1. CDR3 DNA sequence: TGTGCCAGCAGCTTATACAGGGGGCACACCGGGGAGCTGTTTTTT. Protein: CASSLYRGHTGELFF.

The genes are TRBV15 and TRBJ1-1; 7 bases are a match to TRBD1. The CDR3 covers 15 residues. V shed 6 bases, J shed 4 bases, and the junction held 11 bases outside the gene matches. CDR1 LNHNV and CDR2 YYDKDF come from the germline V gene (reference sequence). The CDR3: CATRRDLQGITEAFF. The CDR3 region has the DNA TGTGCCACCAGGAGGGATCTACAGGGGATCACTGAAGCTTTCTTT. Full variable domain (remainder filled in from reference TRBV15 and TRBJ1-1): DAMVIQNPRYQVTQFGKPVTLSCSQTLNHNVMYWYQQKSSQAPKLLFHYYDKDFNNEADTPDNFQSRRPNTSFCFLDIRSPGLGDTAMYLCATRRDLQGITEAFFGQGTRLTVV.

The rearrangement joins TRBV11-2 to TRBJ1-1; possibly TRBD1 for D (5 bases). Germline V CDR1 and CDR2: SGHAT, FQNNGV. Between the trimmed V and J ends, which lost 1 base and 4 bases, there was a span of 10 bases. The CDR3 extends over 14 amino acids. The chain's CDR3 is CASSLVQGSTEAFF. CDR3 nucleotides: TGTGCCAGCAGCTTAGTCCAGGGAAGCACTGAAGCTTTCTTT. The complete variable domain, with remaining parts taken from reference TRBV11-2 and TRBJ1-1, reads EAGVAQSPRYKIIEKRQSVAFWCNPISGHATLYWYQQILGQGPKLLIQFQNNGVVDDSQLPKDRFSAERLKGVDSTLKIQPAKLEDSAVYLCASSLVQGSTEAFFGQGTRLTVV.

This chain joins TRBV7-2 and TRBJ1-5, with D possibly being TRBD1 (6 bases). Trimming stripped 3 bases from V and 3 bases from J, with 9 bases between. Germline V CDR1 and CDR2: SGHTA, FQGNSA. The CDR3 sequence is 14 residues long. The CDR3 DNA sequence: TGTGCCAGCAGCTTCACAGGGTACAATCAGCCCCAGCATTTT. Residues: CASSFTGYNQPQHF.

This chain uses TRBV19 with TRBJ2-5; D perhaps matches TRBD2 (6 bases). Trimming stripped 4 bases from V and 6 bases from J, with 24 bases between. Germline CDR1 and CDR2: LNHDA and SQIVND (reference sequence). CDR3 size: 17 residues. CDR3 protein: CASSNIGAEGVEKTQYF. CDR3 DNA: TGTGCCAGTAGTAATATCGGGGCGGAGGGAGTGGAAAAGACCCAGTACTTC.

The CDR3: CASSQGLQASYGYTF. CDR3 nucleotide sequence: TGCGCCAGCAGCCAAGGTCTACAGGCCAGCTATGGCTACACCTTC. The chain carries TRBV4-3 and TRBJ1-2, with a weak D call TRBD1 (5 bases). Trimming took 1 base from V and 4 from J, leaving 13 bases between them. CDR3 length equals 15 residues. CDR1 and CDR2 (germline): LGHNA, YSLEER.

The chain couples TRBV7-9 to TRBJ1-6; no clear D. CDR3 length: 13 residues. Deletions cut 2 bases from V and 7 bases from J, with 6 bases between. Germline lookup yields CDR1 SEHNR and CDR2 FQNEAQ (reference sequence). CDR3 nucleotide sequence: TGTGCCAGCAGCTTAACAGAGAATTCACCCCTCCACTTT. This gives the protein CASSLTENSPLHF.

V gene TRBV5-4 combines with J gene TRBJ2-1; weak D call: TRBD2 (5 bases). The germline V and J ends were trimmed by 4 bases and 5 bases, with 10 bases remaining between them. From germline, CDR1 is SGHNT and CDR2 YYREEE (reference sequence). This CDR3 is 13 amino acids long. The CDR3 DNA reads as TGTGCCAGCAGCCTGACTACCAACAATGAGCAGTTCTTC. It encodes CASSLTTNNEQFF. Full variable domain (rest looked up from reference TRBV5-4 and TRBJ2-1): ETGVTQSPTHLIKTRGQQVTLRCSSQSGHNTVSWYQQALGQGPQFIFQYYREEENGRGNFPPRFSGLQFPNYSSELNVNALELDDSALYLCASSLTTNNEQFFGPGTRLTVL.